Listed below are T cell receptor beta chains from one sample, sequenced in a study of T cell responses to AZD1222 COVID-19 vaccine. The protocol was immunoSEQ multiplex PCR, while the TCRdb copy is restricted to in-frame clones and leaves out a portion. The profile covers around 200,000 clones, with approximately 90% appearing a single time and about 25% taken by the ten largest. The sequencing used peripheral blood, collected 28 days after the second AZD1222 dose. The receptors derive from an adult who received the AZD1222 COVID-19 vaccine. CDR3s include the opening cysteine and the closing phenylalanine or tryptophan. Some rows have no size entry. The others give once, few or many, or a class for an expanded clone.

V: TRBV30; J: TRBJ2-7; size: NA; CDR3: CAWGTGPTYEQYF
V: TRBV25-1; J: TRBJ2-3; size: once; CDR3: CASSDPTGADTDTQYF
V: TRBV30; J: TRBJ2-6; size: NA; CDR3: CAWTLGGANVLTF
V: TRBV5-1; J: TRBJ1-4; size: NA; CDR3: CASSLVGATNEKLFF
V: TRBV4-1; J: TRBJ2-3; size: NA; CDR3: CASSPRTRGADTQYF
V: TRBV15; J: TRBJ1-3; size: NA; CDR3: CATSRDSVASGNTIYF
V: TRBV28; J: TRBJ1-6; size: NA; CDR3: CASSSGQGSSPLHF
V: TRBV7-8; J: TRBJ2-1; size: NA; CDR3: CASSSSGGRNEQFF
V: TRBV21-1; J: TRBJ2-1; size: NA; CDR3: CASTHPRRRPGDNEQFF
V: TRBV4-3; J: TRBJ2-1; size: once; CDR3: CASSQDIGTNEQFF
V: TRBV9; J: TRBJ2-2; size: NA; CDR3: CASSPGGRRSTGELFF
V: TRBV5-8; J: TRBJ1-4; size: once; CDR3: CASRPDVPGLNEKLFF
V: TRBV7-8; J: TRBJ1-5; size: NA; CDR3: CASSQAAQPQHF
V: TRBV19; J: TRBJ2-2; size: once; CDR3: CASSQSGRGISTGELFF
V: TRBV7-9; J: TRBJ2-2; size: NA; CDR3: CASSLGASDTGELFF
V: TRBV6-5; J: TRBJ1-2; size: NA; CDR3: CASRDTGNYGYTF
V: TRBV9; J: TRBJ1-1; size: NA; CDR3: CASSITGANTEAFF
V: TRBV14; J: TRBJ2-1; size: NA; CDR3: CASSLLGNDNEQFF
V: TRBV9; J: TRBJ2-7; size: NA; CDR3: CASSVGATYEQYF
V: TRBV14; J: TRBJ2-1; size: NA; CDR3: CASSQPLAAREQFF
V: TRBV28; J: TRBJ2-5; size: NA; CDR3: CASSPQGVGQETQYF
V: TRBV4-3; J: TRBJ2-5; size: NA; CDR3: CASSQDRIVTSGRAGQETQYF
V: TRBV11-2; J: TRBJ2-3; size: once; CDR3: CASSRSTDTQYF
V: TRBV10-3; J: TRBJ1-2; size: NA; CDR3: CAITQGQGAPPNNYGYTF
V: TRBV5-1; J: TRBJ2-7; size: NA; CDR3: CASGTGTSSYEQYF
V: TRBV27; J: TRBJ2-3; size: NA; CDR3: CASSWRAKTDTQYF
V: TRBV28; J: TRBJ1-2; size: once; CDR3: CASGTGTILSGYTF
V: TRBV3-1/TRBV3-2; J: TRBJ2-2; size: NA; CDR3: CASSQASTGELFF
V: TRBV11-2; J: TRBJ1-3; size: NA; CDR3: CASSLAGERNTIYF
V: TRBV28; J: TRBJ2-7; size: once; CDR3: CASSLGQDPYEQYF
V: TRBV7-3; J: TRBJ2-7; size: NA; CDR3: CASSLTGGSSYEQYF
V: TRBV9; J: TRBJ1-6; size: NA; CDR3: CASSRGLSGSPLHF
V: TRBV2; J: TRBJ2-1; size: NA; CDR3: CASSLGTGPYNEQFF
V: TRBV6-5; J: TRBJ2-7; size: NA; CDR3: CASTQMTGSYEQYF
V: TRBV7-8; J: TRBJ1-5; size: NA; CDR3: CASSQNQEPQHF
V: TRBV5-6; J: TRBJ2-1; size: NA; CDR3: CASSQTSGRGNEQFF
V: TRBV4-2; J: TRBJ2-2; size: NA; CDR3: CASSQGVTSGTGELFF
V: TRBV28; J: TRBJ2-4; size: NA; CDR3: CASSPQPGFQYF